These T cell receptor beta chains were read from a single sample in a study of T cell repertoires in cytomegalovirus infection. TCRdb passed the reads through MiXCR, listing each CDR3 protein once. In the table there are some 680,000 distinct CDR3 sequences, roughly a third of which are singletons. Material: PBMCs. The origin of the receptors is a human donor in good health (CMV status not recorded). Some clones in this sample may be carry-over from other donors' samples. Both conserved end residues are part of each CDR3. The D gene is left open where the match is weak. Size values are once, few and many counts, or a class for expanded clones, and some rows have none.

d_gene	abundance	v_gene	j_gene	len	CDR3nt	CDR3aa
.	.	TRBV12-3/TRBV12-4	TRBJ1-5	15	TGTGCCAGCAGTTTTGTTAGGGGAGCCGGTCAGCCCCAGCATTTT	CASSFVRGAGQPQHF
.	.	TRBV28	TRBJ2-7	13	TGTGCCAGCCGGGGCAGGAGCTCCTACGAGCAGTACTTC	CASRGRSSYEQYF
.	.	TRBV19	TRBJ1-2	11	TGTGCCAGCGCCCAGGGCTATGGCTACACCTTC	CASAQGYGYTF
.	.	TRBV6-1	TRBJ2-3	13	TGTGCCAGCAGGGCGGGGGCCACAGATACGCAGTATTTT	CASRAGATDTQYF
.	few	TRBV19	TRBJ1-5	15	TGTGCCAGTAACCCAACCGACAGAAGCAATCAGCCCCAGCATTTT	CASNPTDRSNQPQHF
.	.	TRBV19	TRBJ2-2	15	TGTGCCAGTAGTATCCTCTCTGGGAACACCGGGGAGCTGTTTTTT	CASSILSGNTGELFF
.	.	TRBV7-2	TRBJ1-3	12	TGTGCCAGCAGTTCCCTCGACGGGCAGGGAAATTTT	CASSSLDGQGNF
.	once	TRBV20-1	TRBJ2-3	14	TGCAGTGCTAGCCGGGGGGCAAGCACAGATACGCAGTATTTT	CSASRGASTDTQYF
TRBD1	few	TRBV19	TRBJ2-7	18	TGTGCCAGTAGCGATAATGCCCCAGGGGGCCATGGCTCCTACGAGCAGTACTTC	CASSDNAPGGHGSYEQYF
.	.	TRBV14	TRBJ1-6	15	TGTGCCAGCAGCCAAGATATGGGAGGATATTCACCCCTCCACTTT	CASSQDMGGYSPLHF
TRBD2	.	TRBV27	TRBJ2-1	17	TGTGCCAGCAGTCCGGGGGGAGGCGGGAGCTCCTACAATGAGCAGTTCTTC	CASSPGGGGSSYNEQFF
.	.	TRBV12-3/TRBV12-4	TRBJ1-1	12	TGTGCCAGCAGTTGGGGGAGTAATGAAGCTTTCTTT	CASSWGSNEAFF
TRBD2	.	TRBV24-1	TRBJ2-1	18	TGTGCCACCAGTGATTTGCAAGTGGGACTAGCGGGGTACAATGAGCAGTTCTTC	CATSDLQVGLAGYNEQFF
TRBD1	.	TRBV6-2/TRBV6-3	TRBJ2-7	17	TGTGCCAGCAGTTACCCCTTCCGGACAGGGGGAGTATACGAGCAGTACTTC	CASSYPFRTGGVYEQYF
.	.	TRBV11-1	TRBJ1-1	14	TGTGCCAGCAGCATTAAACAGGGAGCCACTGAAGCTTTCTTT	CASSIKQGATEAFF
.	.	TRBV5-6	TRBJ2-2	17	TGTGCCAGCAGCTTGTTCAGGGCAGAAACATACACCGGGGAGCTGTTTTTT	CASSLFRAETYTGELFF
.	.	TRBV6-2/TRBV6-3	TRBJ1-1	15	TGTGCCAGCAGTTATCTTGGCAGGGAAGGCACTGAAGCTTTCTTT	CASSYLGREGTEAFF
TRBD1	.	TRBV24-1	TRBJ1-2	15	TGTGCCACCAGTGATTTGACAGGGGACATCGATGGCTACACCTTC	CATSDLTGDIDGYTF
.	many	TRBV28	TRBJ1-1	12	TGTGCCAGCAGTTCTATGTTCACTGAAGCTTTCTTT	CASSSMFTEAFF
.	.	TRBV6-2/TRBV6-3	TRBJ2-5	13	TGTTCCAGCAGTTATGGACAGATGGAGACCAAGTCCTTC	CSSSYGQMETKSF
.	.	TRBV6-2/TRBV6-3	TRBJ2-7	15	TGTGCCAGCAGTTACTCGCGCAGGGGCTCCTACGAGCAGTACTTC	CASSYSRRGSYEQYF
.	.	TRBV19	TRBJ1-2	14	TGTGCCAGTAGCTACAGGGCGACCAACTATGGCTACACCTTC	CASSYRATNYGYTF
TRBD1	many	TRBV19	TRBJ1-1	13	TGTGCCAGCCGGGACAGGGAGAACACTGAAGCTTTCTTT	CASRDRENTEAFF
.	few	TRBV28	TRBJ1-1	14	TGTGCCAGCACCACGATTGGGGTTTTCACTGAAGCTTTCTTT	CASTTIGVFTEAFF
TRBD1	.	TRBV10-3	TRBJ2-5	18	TGTGCCATCTCCGGAGGACAGGGGGGCAGGATGAACCAAGAGACCCAGTACTTC	CAISGGQGGRMNQETQYF
.	once	TRBV20-1	TRBJ2-2	16	TGCAGTGCTAGAGATTGGGAAAAAGGGAACACCGGGGAGCTGTTTTTT	CSARDWEKGNTGELFF
.	few	TRBV6-5	TRBJ2-7	15	TGTGCCAGCAGTTACTACGGGGGCAGCTCCTACGAGCAGTACTTC	CASSYYGGSSYEQYF
.	.	TRBV20-1	TRBJ2-2	13	TGCAGTGCTAGAGCGGGAGACACCGGGGAGCTGTTTTTT	CSARAGDTGELFF
.	.	TRBV12-3/TRBV12-4	TRBJ1-4	15	TGTGCCAGCAGTCATCAGGGTTCGCCTAATGAAAAACTGTTTTTT	CASSHQGSPNEKLFF
.	.	TRBV5-1	TRBJ1-1	15	TGCGCCAGCGGCTTTGGGGGACACATGAACACTGAAGCTTTCTTT	CASGFGGHMNTEAFF
TRBD1	few	TRBV28	TRBJ1-5	18	TGTGCCAGCTTCAACAGGGGGTGGACCCAGGGTAGCAATCAGCCCCAGCATTTT	CASFNRGWTQGSNQPQHF
.	.	TRBV15	TRBJ1-2	18	TGTTCCACCAGCAGTCCCGGGACGGCCCACGAAAGTCACTATGGCTACACCTTC	CSTSSPGTAHESHYGYTF
.	.	TRBV11-1	TRBJ2-5	15	TGTGCCAGCAGCGAAACTAGAGGGGGAGAAGAGACCCAGTACTTC	CASSETRGGEETQYF